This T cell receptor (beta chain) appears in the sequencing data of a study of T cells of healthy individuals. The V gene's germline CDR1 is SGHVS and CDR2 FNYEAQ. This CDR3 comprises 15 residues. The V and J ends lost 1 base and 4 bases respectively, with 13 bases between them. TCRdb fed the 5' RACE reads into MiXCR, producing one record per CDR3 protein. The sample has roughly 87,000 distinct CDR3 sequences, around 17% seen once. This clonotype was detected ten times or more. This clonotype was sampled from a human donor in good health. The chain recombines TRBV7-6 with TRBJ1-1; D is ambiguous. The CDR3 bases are TGTGCCAGCAGCTTAGATGAAGGTCTACGCACTGAAGCTTTCTTT. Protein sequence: CASSLDEGLRTEAFF.